This T cell receptor (beta chain) was identified in a study of CD8 T cells in Susac syndrome. Notes on the study in general: The study found that Susac CD8+ clonal expansion peaked in TEMRA cells and active patients.

This clonotype has only one observation. What it recognizes is unknown. With random hexamers, about 0.5 to 1 ug RNA was reverse transcribed. Multiplex PCR with immunoSEQ amplified the TCR beta CDR3 across 54 Vbeta and 13 Jbeta. Via MiXCR, TCRdb re-called the immunoSEQ multiplex PCR reads, giving one row per CDR3 protein. The sample lists tens of thousands of distinct CDR3 sequences; about 95% were seen once. In contrast to the negatively isolated CD8+ and CD4+ T cells, TEMRA cells were FACS-enriched. The CDR3 covers 15 residues. Looked up from germline, CDR1 is MGHRA and CDR2 is YSYEKL. The V gene end was trimmed by 4 bases and the J gene end by 4 bases; junction bases not matched to a gene: 10.

Sequencing was done on a sample of CD8+ T cells from PBMCs. V and J are TRBV4-1 and TRBJ2-7; 7 positions agree with TRBD2. This receptor was obtained from a human donor with Susac syndrome. The CDR3 DNA follows: TGCGCCAGCAGCCCCGGGGGTAGCGGGCCGTACGAGCAGTACTTC. Translation: CASSPGGSGPYEQYF.